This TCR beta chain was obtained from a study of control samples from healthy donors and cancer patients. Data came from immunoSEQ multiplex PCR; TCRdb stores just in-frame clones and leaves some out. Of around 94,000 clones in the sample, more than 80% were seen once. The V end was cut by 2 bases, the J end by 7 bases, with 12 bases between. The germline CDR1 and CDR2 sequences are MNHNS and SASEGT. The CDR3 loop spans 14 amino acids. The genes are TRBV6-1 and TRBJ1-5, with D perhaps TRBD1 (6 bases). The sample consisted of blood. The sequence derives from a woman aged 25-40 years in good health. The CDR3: CASSESGGGQPQHF. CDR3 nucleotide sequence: TGTGCCAGCAGTGAATCGGGGGGCGGGCAGCCCCAGCATTTT.